This T cell receptor beta chain was identified during a study of blood T cell repertoires in COVID-19. Germline CDR1 is LNHDA and CDR2 is SQIVND (reference sequence). CDR3 length: 14 amino acids. The V gene lost 7 bases and the J gene lost 0 bases, with 12 bases spanning the gap. Using immunoSEQ multiplex PCR, the repertoire was profiled, and TCRdb retains in-frame clones only, with some absent. Seen here are around 250,000 clones, around nine tenths observed once, and the top ten hold 1.5% to 2%. The receptor was isolated from a woman aged 55-69 years who had recovered from COVID-19. Sequencing input: peripheral blood. This chain connects TRBV19 to TRBJ1-1, with D perhaps TRBD1 (5 bases). For the CDR3, the DNA is TGTGCCAGTACCATGGGGCACCTGAACACTGAAGCTTTCTTT. This encodes CASTMGHLNTEAFF.